This entry features one T cell receptor beta chain sequence. The data belong to a study of blood T cell repertoires in COVID-19. The germline CDR1 and CDR2 sequences are DFQATT and SNEGSKA (reference sequence). The CDR3 runs to 11 residues. With 2 bases clipped from V and 6 bases from J, the junction kept 0 bases outside the gene matches. Clones were read by immunoSEQ multiplex PCR, and TCRdb kept only the in-frame ones, dropping some. Among over 15,000 clones, approximately 88% were seen once, and the ten largest hold about 12%. This clonotype was sampled from a human donor in a cohort sampled during active COVID-19. The chain links TRBV20-1 to TRBJ1-1; TRBD1 agrees at 7 bases. The specimen was peripheral blood. The CDR3 loop is CSARQGAEAFF. The CDR3 DNA is TGCAGTGCTAGACAGGGGGCTGAAGCTTTCTTT.